The clone carrying this T cell receptor beta chain was counted once. TCRdb's table, derived via immunoSEQ multiplex PCR, lists solely in-frame clones and lacks some. The table records roughly 83,000 clones, about 92% of them present only once. The data were taken from a study of technical replicates of blood from a few donors. V was pared by 5 bases and J by 8 bases, with 16 bases between. Germline-derived CDR1 and CDR2 are SGHDN and FVKESK. This CDR3 is built from 14 residues. The sequence came from a human donor in good health. The genes are TRBV14 and TRBJ2-1; D might be TRBD2 (6 bases). What was sequenced was T cells isolated from PBMCs. The CDR3 reads CASSGRGWTHEQFF. CDR3 nucleotides: TGTGCCAGCAGCGGCCGGGGGTGGACCCATGAGCAGTTCTTC.